One and the same sample provided the 3 T cell receptor beta chains below, sequenced in a study of blood T cell repertoires in COVID-19. The repertoire was sequenced with immunoSEQ multiplex PCR; TCRdb's copy has only in-frame clones and lacks some. The sample shows a few hundred thousand clones, around 89% of them seen only once. The specimen was PBMCs or T cells enriched from blood (not recorded which). These receptors were taken from a man younger than 45 who had been exposed to COVID-19.

Only one count was recorded for this clone. The chain recombines TRBV5-6 with TRBJ2-7, with 8 bases that match TRBD1. The germline gives CDR1 SGHDT, CDR2 YYEEEE. V trimming: 2 bases; J trimming: 7 bases; junction bases outside the gene matches: 8. This CDR3 is built from 14 residues. Here the CDR3 DNA reads TGTGCCAGCAGCTTACGGACAGGGCGGGGAGAGCAGTACTTC. Translation gives CASSLRTGRGEQYF. The full variable domain, with the rest looked up from reference TRBV5-6 and TRBJ2-7, is DAGVTQSPTHLIKTRGQQVTLRCSPKSGHDTVSWYQQALGQGPQFIFQYYEEEERQRGNFPDRFSGHQFPNYSSELNVNALLLGDSALYLCASSLRTGRGEQYFGPGTRLTVT.

This chain connects TRBV7-8 to TRBJ1-2; the match to TRBD1 covers 7 bases. CDR1 and CDR2 (germline): SGHVS, FQNEAQ. This CDR3 spans 13 amino acids. V trimming: 5 bases; J trimming: 4 bases; junction bases outside the gene matches: 4. The CDR3 region has the DNA TGTGCCAGCAGCCATACAGGGGCCTATGGCTACACCTTC. It specifies CASSHTGAYGYTF.

The chain is built from TRBV30 and TRBJ2-3, with D perhaps matching TRBD1 (5 bases). The germline V gene has CDR1 GTSNPN and CDR2 SVGIG (reference sequence). V lost 3 bases and J lost 4, with 11 bases in between. The CDR3 covers 13 residues. CDR3 coding DNA: TGTGCCTGGAGCCCCGACAGCGCAGATACGCAGTATTTT. It codes for CAWSPDSADTQYF. The complete variable domain, with remaining parts taken from reference TRBV30 and TRBJ2-3, reads SQTIHQWPATLVQPVGSPLSLECTVEGTSNPNLYWYRQAAGRGLQLLFYSVGIGQISSEVPQNLSASRPQDRQFILSSKKLLLSDSGFYLCAWSPDSADTQYFGPGTRLTVL.